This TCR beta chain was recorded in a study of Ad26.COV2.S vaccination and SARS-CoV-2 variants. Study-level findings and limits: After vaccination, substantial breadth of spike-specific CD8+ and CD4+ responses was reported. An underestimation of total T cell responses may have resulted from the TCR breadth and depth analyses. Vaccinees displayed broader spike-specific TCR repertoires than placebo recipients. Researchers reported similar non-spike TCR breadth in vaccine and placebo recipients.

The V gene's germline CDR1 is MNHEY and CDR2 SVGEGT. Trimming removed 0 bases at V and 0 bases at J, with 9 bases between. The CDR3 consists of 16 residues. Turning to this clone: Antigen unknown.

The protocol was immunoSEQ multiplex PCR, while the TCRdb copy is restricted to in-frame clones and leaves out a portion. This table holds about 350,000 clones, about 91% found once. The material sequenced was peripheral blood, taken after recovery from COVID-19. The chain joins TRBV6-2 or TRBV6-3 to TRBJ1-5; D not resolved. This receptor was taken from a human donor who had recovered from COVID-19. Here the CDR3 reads CASSYSMRYSNQPQHF. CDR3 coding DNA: TGTGCCAGCAGTTACTCCATGAGGTATAGCAATCAGCCCCAGCATTTT.